What follows are 19 T cell receptor beta chains derived from one specimen sequenced in a study of blood T cell repertoires in COVID-19. Assay: immunoSEQ multiplex PCR; the TCRdb copy retains only in-frame clones and omits some. The sample has approximately 670,000 clones; around 90% are singletons. The sample consisted of peripheral blood. The receptors derive from a woman aged 18-35 years with acute or convalescent COVID-19.

The J gene is TRBJ1-1, the V gene TRBV27; D possibly corresponds to TRBD1 (5 bases). This CDR3 comprises 12 residues. Trimming took 8 bases from V and 4 from J, leaving 11 bases between them. From germline, CDR1 is MNHEY and CDR2 SMNVEV (reference sequence). The CDR3 coding sequence is TGTGCCAGCCCCGCCGGGGGCACTGAAGCTTTCTTT. Residues: CASPAGGTEAFF.

This chain connects TRBV7-2 to TRBJ2-3; no clear D. The CDR3 loop spans 14 amino acids. V was clipped by 1 base and J by 0 bases, with 5 bases between them. Germline V gene data show CDR1 as SGHTA and CDR2 as FQGNSA. This CDR3 is CASSLVRSTDTQYF. CDR3 nucleotide sequence: TGTGCCAGCAGCTTAGTGCGGAGCACAGATACGCAGTATTTT.

V usage is TRBV10-3 and J usage is TRBJ1-1; D not certain. Germline loops: CDR1 ENHRY, CDR2 SYGVKD. The CDR3 contains 15 residues. The V end lost 3 bases, the J end lost 0 bases, and 11 bases lay between the germline ends. The CDR3 coding sequence is TGTGCCATCAGTGATGGAGGCAGTTTGAACACTGAAGCTTTCTTT. Translated, it gives CAISDGGSLNTEAFF.

V usage is TRBV7-2 and J usage is TRBJ2-3, with 11 positions matching TRBD2. CDR1 SGHTA and CDR2 FQGNSA come from the germline V gene. After removal of 4 bases from V and 3 bases from J, the junction contained 9 bases not matched to a gene. CDR3 length equals 17 residues. The CDR3 region has the DNA TGTGCCAGCAGCTACATCCTTAGCGGGGGGGTAACAGATACGCAGTATTTT. Residues: CASSYILSGGVTDTQYF. Supplemented by reference TRBV7-2 and TRBJ2-3, the full variable domain reads GAGVSQSPSNKVTEKGKDVELRCDPISGHTALYWYRQSLGQGLEFLIYFQGNSAPDKSGLPSDRFSAERTGGSVSTLTIQRTQQEDSAVYLCASSYILSGGVTDTQYFGPGTRLTVL.

The V call is TRBV14, the J call TRBJ2-7; D not resolved. This CDR3 is built from 11 residues. V was shortened by 6 bases and J by 6 bases, with 9 bases between the two germline ends. Per the germline V gene, CDR1 is SGHDN and CDR2 is FVKESK. CDR3 residues: CASRQFLEQYF. The CDR3 nucleotides are TGTGCCAGCAGACAATTCCTCGAGCAGTACTTC.

The rearrangement links TRBV6-2 or TRBV6-3 to TRBJ1-2; tentatively, D is TRBD1 (6 bases). The CDR3 extends over 17 amino acids. Trimming cost V 4 bases and J 4 bases, with 22 bases left between them. Germline V gene data show CDR1 as MNHEY and CDR2 as SVGEGT. The CDR3 DNA reads TGTGCCAGCAGTTTCGGTCCCCCGGGGGGGGGCGGCTATGGCTACACCTTC. Its translation is CASSFGPPGGGGYGYTF.

This rearrangement joins TRBV5-5 to TRBJ1-1; D unclear. Germline V gene data show CDR1 as SGHKS and CDR2 as YYEKEE (reference sequence). The CDR3 extends over 13 amino acids. Between the trimmed V and J ends, which lost 2 bases and 1 base, there was a span of 6 bases. The CDR3 DNA follows: TGTGCCAGCAGCTTCGTCCGGAACACTGAAGCTTTCTTT. This gives the protein CASSFVRNTEAFF.

This clone was seen only once. This chain connects TRBV5-4 to TRBJ1-3; 8 nucleotides agree with TRBD1. V trimming: 2 bases; J trimming: 7 bases; junction bases outside the gene matches: 2. This CDR3 comprises 13 residues. Per germline, CDR1 SGHNT and CDR2 YYREEE (reference sequence). CDR3 loop: CASSFSGGNTIYF. CDR3 nucleotides: TGTGCCAGCAGCTTTTCAGGGGGCAACACCATATATTTT.

This rearrangement joins TRBV9 to TRBJ2-7; TRBD2 matches at 12 bases. CDR3 length: 16 amino acids. The V gene end was trimmed by 2 bases and the J gene end by 3 bases; junction bases not matched to a gene: 6. Germline V gene sequence: CDR1 SGDLS, CDR2 YYNGEE. The CDR3 DNA follows: TGTGCCAGCAGCGTGGGGCTAGCGGGGGGGAGCTACGAGCAGTACTTC. It codes for CASSVGLAGGSYEQYF. Full variable domain (remainder filled in from reference TRBV9 and TRBJ2-7): DSGVTQTPKHLITATGQRVTLRCSPRSGDLSVYWYQQSLDQGLQFLIQYYNGEERAKGNILERFSAQQFPDLHSELNLSSLELGDSALYFCASSVGLAGGSYEQYFGPGTRLTVT.

This rearrangement joins TRBV6-6 to TRBJ2-2; 10 bases line up with TRBD1. This CDR3 contains 16 residues. The junction had 6 bases not matched to a gene; V was cut back by 6 bases and J by 2 bases. CDR1 is MNHNY and CDR2 is SVGAGI in the germline V gene (reference sequence). This CDR3 is CASRPGTGENTGELFF. DNA for the CDR3: TGTGCCAGCAGACCCGGGACAGGGGAAAACACCGGGGAGCTGTTTTTT.

V gene TRBV24-1 combines with J gene TRBJ1-5; 7 bases match TRBD1. The CDR3 has 16 amino acids. J lost 1 base, V lost 5 bases, and 7 bases had no gene match. Looked up from germline, CDR1 is KGHDR and CDR2 is SFDVKD. For the CDR3, the DNA is TGTGCCACCAGTGCCACGACAGGGTGGAGCAATCAGCCCCAGCATTTT. It translates to CATSATTGWSNQPQHF.

The V call is TRBV3-1 (or the pseudogene TRBV3-2), the J call TRBJ1-2; 7 bases agree with TRBD1. Unmatched junction bases numbered 8, after V lost 4 bases and J lost 6 bases. This CDR3 region has 14 residues. CDR1 is LGHDT, CDR2 YNNKEL, per germline (reference sequence). CDR3 sequence (DNA): TGTGCCAGCAGCCCGACGGACAGGTTGGATGGCTACACCTTC. Residues: CASSPTDRLDGYTF.

J is TRBJ1-4 and V is TRBV5-6, with D possibly matching TRBD1 (5 bases). The ends were cut back, 4 bases at V and 7 bases at J, with 14 bases in the middle. The CDR3 has 14 amino acids. From germline, CDR1 is SGHDT and CDR2 YYEEEE. The CDR3 DNA reads as TGTGCCAGCAGCCTACGGGGGGAGTTTGAAAAACTGTTTTTT. It yields the protein CASSLRGEFEKLFF.

The chain links TRBV6-6 to TRBJ1-1, with D possibly being TRBD1 (5 bases). Per the germline V gene, CDR1 is MNHNY and CDR2 is SVGAGI (reference sequence). V gave up 7 bases and J gave up 0 bases, with 12 bases separating them. The length of the CDR3 is 14 residues. The CDR3 spells CASTLGQLNTEAFF. DNA for the CDR3: TGTGCCAGCACCTTGGGGCAGCTGAACACTGAAGCTTTCTTT.

The genes are TRBV1 and TRBJ2-7; the listed D gene, TRBD1, was not tested against the DNA. TRBV1 is a pseudogene locus. The CDR3 has 16 amino acids. CDR3 nucleotide sequence: TGCACCAGCAGCACCTCCCGCGGACAGGGTATCTACGAGCAGTACTTC. Its translation: CTSSTSRGQGIYEQYF.

Written as DNA, the CDR3 is TGTGCCAGTAGGAAGGACAGGGACAATCGGGAAAAACTGTTTTTT. Protein sequence: CASRKDRDNREKLFF. V gene TRBV19 combines with J gene TRBJ1-4, with 8 nucleotides matching TRBD1. The V and J ends lost 6 bases and 8 bases, in that order; junction bases with no gene match: 11. Germline CDR1 reads LNHDA; CDR2 reads SQIVND (reference sequence). The CDR3 consists of 15 residues.

The table lists this clone with a count of one. The CDR3 coding sequence is TGTGCCAGTAGTATAGATCTCGGCAGGGGGTCTAACTATGGCTACACCTTC. Translated, it gives CASSIDLGRGSNYGYTF. The chain employs TRBV19 and TRBJ1-2; 7 nucleotides match TRBD1. The V gene's germline CDR1 is LNHDA and CDR2 SQIVND (reference sequence). CDR3 length: 17 residues. J was trimmed by 0 bases and V by 0 bases; bases with no gene match: 7.

The chain recombines TRBV21-1 with TRBJ2-5; no DNA check was done on the table's D call, TRBD2. TRBV21-1 is classified as a pseudogene. The CDR3 length is 17 residues. CDR3 bases: TGTGCCAGCAGCAAAGTCGGTACGAGAACCAAACAAGAGACCCAGTACTTC. It is translated as CASSKVGTRTKQETQYF.

The chain combines TRBV14 with TRBJ1-1; 9 bases agree with TRBD1. The ends lost 4 bases at V and 1 base at J; junction bases unmatched: 7. CDR1 and CDR2 (germline): SGHDN, FVKESK. The CDR3 loop spans 16 amino acids. The CDR3 DNA reads as TGTGCCAGCAGCCTCTTACCGGGACAGGGGAACACTGAAGCTTTCTTT. This codes for CASSLLPGQGNTEAFF.